The 23 T cell receptor beta chains reported below all come from one sample, sequenced in a study of T cells after yellow fever vaccination. TCRdb called the 5' RACE reads again in MiXCR, with one record for every CDR3 protein. Of over 10,000 distinct CDR3 sequences listed, about 5.8% were seen once; the top ten hold 0.93%. The sample here was PBMCs, either bulk or a sorted T-cell subset (CD4+, CD8+, memory, or dextramer-sorted; not recorded which), taken on the day of the yellow fever booster vaccination. The receptors were sampled from a man aged 25 to 40 who received the YFV17D yellow fever vaccine.

The table lists this clonotype with many counts. This chain connects TRBV4-1 to TRBJ2-3; 14 nucleotides match TRBD2. CDR1 is MGHRA and CDR2 is YSYEKL in the germline V gene. After removal of 6 bases from V and 2 bases from J, the junction contained 7 bases not matched to a gene. The CDR3 sequence is 17 residues long. The CDR3 DNA is TGCGCCAGCAGGCTCGCGGGACTAGCGGGAGTCACAGATACGCAGTATTTT. It codes for CASRLAGLAGVTDTQYF.

There are many counts of this clonotype. The V call is TRBV19, the J call TRBJ2-1; 10 bases are a match to TRBD2. The CDR3 runs to 17 residues. V lost 0 bases and J lost 8; bases outside the gene matches: 10. Germline loops: CDR1 LNHDA, CDR2 SQIVND (reference sequence). The CDR3 here is CASSIELLAGLVDEQFF. In DNA, the CDR3 is TGTGCCAGTAGTATAGAACTACTAGCGGGATTGGTAGATGAGCAGTTCTTC.

This clonotype was counted at least ten times. At one end the junction does not follow the germline gene, possibly because of a read error. The genes are TRBV7-7 and TRBJ2-3; TRBD2 matches at 7 bases. CDR1 is SSHAT and CDR2 is FNYEAQ in the germline V gene (reference sequence). The CDR3 sequence is 14 residues long. The CDR3, as DNA: TGTGCTAGCAGCTCTGGACTAGTGGCAGATACGCAGTATTTT. Amino acids: CASSSGLVADTQYF.

This clonotype occurred many times. The V call is TRBV10-1, the J call TRBJ2-3; TRBD2 matches 7 bases. The germline V gene encodes CDR1 WNHNN and CDR2 SYGVQD (reference sequence). Trimming removed 2 bases from V and 3 bases from J; junction bases left unmatched: 2. This CDR3 region has 14 residues. Here the CDR3 DNA reads TGCGCCAGCAGTGAGACGGGAGGAACAGATACGCAGTATTTT. Amino acid sequence: CASSETGGTDTQYF.

This clonotype was counted many times. The chain has TRBV30 and TRBJ1-2; 7 bases agree with TRBD1. CDR1 is GTSNPN and CDR2 is SVGIG in the germline V gene (reference sequence). V was clipped by 2 bases and J by 12 bases; unmatched bases: 15. This CDR3 region has 14 residues. The CDR3 DNA reads as TGTGCCTGGAGTATACAGGGGCGCACACTTAGAAACACCTTC. This codes for CAWSIQGRTLRNTF.

This clonotype showed up many times. The rearrangement links TRBV5-6 to TRBJ2-7, with 10 bases that match TRBD1. CDR1 and CDR2 from the germline V gene are SGHDT and YYEEEE. The CDR3 covers 16 residues. J gave up 4 bases and V 3 bases, and 10 bases lay outside the gene matches. The CDR3 spells CASSSAGQGVLYEQYF. The CDR3 DNA reads TGTGCCAGCAGCTCCGCCGGACAGGGGGTCTTATACGAGCAGTACTTC.

In this sample, this clonotype is medium-sized. The chain has TRBV5-1 and TRBJ2-7; TRBD2 matches at 7 bases. Germline V gene data show CDR1 as SGHRS and CDR2 as YFSETQ. V gave up 4 bases and J gave up 0 bases; unmatched junction bases: 13. CDR3 length: 17 amino acids. The DNA for the CDR3 is TGCGCCAGCAGCCCGGCGACACAGCGGGGAAGCTCCTACGAGCAGTACTTC. Translation gives CASSPATQRGSSYEQYF. Together with reference TRBV5-1 and TRBJ2-7, the CDR3 gives the full variable domain: KAGVTQTPRYLIKTRGQQVTLSCSPISGHRSVSWYQQTPGQGLQFLFEYFSETQRNKGNFPGRFSGRQFSNSRSEMNVSTLELGDSALYLCASSPATQRGSSYEQYFGPGTRLTVT.

This clonotype has ten or more counts. The rearrangement links TRBV30 to TRBJ2-3; 8 positions match TRBD2. Germline CDR1 reads GTSNPN; CDR2 reads SVGIG (reference sequence). V dropped 4 bases and J dropped 4; count of bases not matched to a gene: 10. The CDR3 runs to 15 residues. The CDR3 bases are TGTGCCTGGAATCGAGGCGGGAGGAACGCAGATACGCAGTATTTT. Translated: CAWNRGGRNADTQYF. Filled out from reference TRBV30 and TRBJ2-3, the complete variable domain reads SQTIHQWPATLVQPVGSPLSLECTVEGTSNPNLYWYRQAAGRGLQLLFYSVGIGQISSEVPQNLSASRPQDRQFILSSKKLLLSDSGFYLCAWNRGGRNADTQYFGPGTRLTVL.

There are many counts of this clonotype. The chain joins TRBV25-1 to TRBJ1-1; D gene ambiguous. V dropped 1 base and J dropped 5 bases, with 8 bases sitting between them. The CDR3 spans 13 residues. Germline loops: CDR1 MGHDK, CDR2 SYGVNS. This chain's CDR3 is CASSEFGRTEAFF. CDR3 in DNA: TGTGCCAGCAGTGAATTTGGGAGGACTGAAGCTTTCTTT.

This clonotype is medium-sized (0.01 to 0.1%) within its sample. The V gene is TRBV20-1, the J gene TRBJ2-1; TRBD2 matches 14 bases. The CDR3 sequence is 15 residues long. CDR1 is DFQATT, CDR2 SNEGSKA, per germline (reference sequence). J lost 8 bases, V lost 2 bases, and 5 bases had no gene match. This CDR3 is CSARRGLAGVDEQFF. The CDR3 nucleotides read TGCAGTGCTAGACGGGGACTAGCGGGAGTGGATGAGCAGTTCTTC.

The sample holds a few counts of this clonotype. The chain recombines TRBV12-3 or TRBV12-4 with TRBJ1-4, with D perhaps matching TRBD1 (5 bases). The CDR3 length is 19 residues. V lost 0 bases, J lost 0 bases, and 17 bases lay in between. The CDR3 loop reads CASSLARWGSDSTNEKLFF. The CDR3 DNA reads as TGTGCCAGCAGTTTAGCGCGGTGGGGGTCGGACTCAACTAATGAAAAACTGTTTTTT.

Ten or more counts support this clonotype. The chain recombines TRBV20-1 with TRBJ2-1; D is perhaps TRBD2 (6 bases). Trimming stripped 6 bases from V and 10 bases from J, with 13 bases between. The CDR3 runs to 11 residues. Germline V CDR1 and CDR2: DFQATT, SNEGSKA (reference sequence). The CDR3 spells CSARIREEQFF. DNA of the CDR3: TGCAGTGCCCGAATTCGGGAGGAGCAGTTCTTC.

The rearrangement joins TRBV7-2 to TRBJ2-1; D is perhaps TRBD2 (5 bases). The CDR3 is 13 residues long. V was cut by 3 bases and J by 7 bases, with 10 bases left in between. CDR1 is SGHTA and CDR2 is FQGNSA in the germline V gene. The CDR3 sequence: CASSLERKNEQFF. As DNA, the CDR3 is TGTGCCAGCAGCTTGGAGCGGAAAAATGAGCAGTTCTTC. Drawing the rest from reference TRBV7-2 and TRBJ2-1, the complete variable domain is GAGVSQSPSNKVTEKGKDVELRCDPISGHTALYWYRQSLGQGLEFLIYFQGNSAPDKSGLPSDRFSAERTGGSVSTLTIQRTQQEDSAVYLCASSLERKNEQFFGPGTRLTVL.

This clonotype has at least ten counts. The chain carries TRBV5-4 and TRBJ1-6; 10 bases match TRBD1. Germline V gives CDR1 SGHNT, CDR2 YYREEE (reference sequence). J gave up 7 bases and V 4 bases, and 5 bases lay outside the gene matches. The length of the CDR3 is 15 residues. The CDR3: CASSDLGQGNSPLHF. CDR3 in DNA: TGTGCCAGCAGCGATCTGGGACAGGGGAATTCACCCCTCCACTTT.

This clonotype appeared many times. The chain employs TRBV6-5 and TRBJ1-2; no clear D. CDR1 and CDR2 from the germline V gene are MNHEY and SVGAGI. V lost 6 bases and J 7 bases, leaving 15 bases between the germline ends. This CDR3 region has 13 residues. The CDR3 DNA follows: TGTGCCAGCAGCCGAATCAAGGGCACTGGCTACACCTTC. Its translation is CASSRIKGTGYTF.

This clonotype was recorded many times. The chain has TRBV12-3 or TRBV12-4 and TRBJ2-1, with TRBD2 matching 11 bases. This CDR3 region has 14 residues. The V gene end was trimmed by 8 bases and the J gene end by 6 bases; junction bases not matched to a gene: 6. The CDR3 bases are TGTGCCAGCTTCGGACTAGCGGGTCCCAATGAGCAGTTCTTC. It specifies CASFGLAGPNEQFF.

This clonotype occurred many times. The chain uses TRBV21-1 and TRBJ1-3. TRBV21-1 is assigned pseudogene status. The CDR3 length is 15 residues. The CDR3, as DNA: TGTGCCAGCAGCAAGGAACCGTCGAATGGAAACACCATATATTTT. Translated: CASSKEPSNGNTIYF.

This clonotype was detected ten times or more. The CDR3 region is CASGRLGEQFF. CDR3 bases: TGTGCCAGCGGGAGGTTGGGTGAGCAGTTCTTC. The V gene is TRBV6-2 or TRBV6-3, the J gene TRBJ2-1; possible D gene TRBD2, 6 bases. The germline gives CDR1 MNHEY, CDR2 SVGEGT. V gave up 8 bases and J gave up 9 bases, with 11 bases separating them. This CDR3 is built from 11 residues.

This clonotype occurred many times. The V call is TRBV20-1, the J call TRBJ2-5; D gene uncertain. The V gene lost 6 bases and the J gene lost 0 bases, with 8 bases spanning the gap. Germline loops: CDR1 DFQATT, CDR2 SNEGSKA (reference sequence). The CDR3 is 12 amino acids. CDR3 region: CSAETHQETQYF. In DNA form, the CDR3 reads TGCAGTGCCGAGACACACCAAGAGACCCAGTACTTC.

This clonotype has ten or more counts. The chain uses TRBV28 and TRBJ2-3; D possibly uses TRBD1 or TRBD2 (5 bases each). Trimming removed 8 bases from V and 8 bases from J, with 14 bases in between. The CDR3 spans 12 residues. Germline V gene lookup returns CDR1 MDHEN and CDR2 SYDVKM. CDR3 protein: CASGGVERTQYF. The DNA for the CDR3 is TGTGCCAGCGGGGGTGTGGAACGTACGCAGTATTTT. The full variable domain, rest sourced from reference TRBV28 and TRBJ2-3, is DVKVTQSSRYLVKRTGEKVFLECVQDMDHENMFWYRQDPGLGLRLIYFSYDVKMKEKGDIPEGYSVSREKKERFSLILESASTNQTSMYLCASGGVERTQYFGPGTRLTVL.

Many counts were recorded for this clonotype. This chain uses TRBV28 with TRBJ1-4; D may be TRBD1 (5 bases). Germline CDR1 reads MDHEN; CDR2 reads SYDVKM. Trimming removed 5 bases at V and 3 bases at J, with 16 bases between. The CDR3 is 16 residues long. CDR3 DNA sequence: TGTGCCAGCAGTGAACTTGGAGGGGTATCTAATGAAAAACTGTTTTTT. Translation: CASSELGGVSNEKLFF.

This clonotype was observed at least ten times. The chain couples TRBV3-1 to TRBJ1-2, with 7 bases lining up with TRBD1. The V gene end was trimmed by 4 bases and the J gene end by 6 bases; junction bases not matched to a gene: 11. The CDR3 sequence is 15 residues long. Germline loops: CDR1 LGHDT, CDR2 YNNKEL (reference sequence). The CDR3 sequence: CASSRTGQMFNGYTF. The CDR3 DNA sequence: TGTGCCAGCAGCCGAACGGGACAGATGTTTAATGGCTACACCTTC.

As to this clonotype: This may arise from a read error, as a much more abundant clone is one base away. The J gene is TRBJ2-1, the V gene TRBV20-1; 7 bases are a match to TRBD2. V was clipped by 2 bases and J by 6 bases; unmatched bases: 10. The CDR3 length is 15 residues. Germline V gives CDR1 DFQATT, CDR2 SNEGSKA (reference sequence). CDR3 loop: CSARSLGSGINEQFF. The CDR3 DNA reads as TGCAGTGCTAGAAGTCTGGGCAGCGGGATCAATGAGCAGTTCTTC.